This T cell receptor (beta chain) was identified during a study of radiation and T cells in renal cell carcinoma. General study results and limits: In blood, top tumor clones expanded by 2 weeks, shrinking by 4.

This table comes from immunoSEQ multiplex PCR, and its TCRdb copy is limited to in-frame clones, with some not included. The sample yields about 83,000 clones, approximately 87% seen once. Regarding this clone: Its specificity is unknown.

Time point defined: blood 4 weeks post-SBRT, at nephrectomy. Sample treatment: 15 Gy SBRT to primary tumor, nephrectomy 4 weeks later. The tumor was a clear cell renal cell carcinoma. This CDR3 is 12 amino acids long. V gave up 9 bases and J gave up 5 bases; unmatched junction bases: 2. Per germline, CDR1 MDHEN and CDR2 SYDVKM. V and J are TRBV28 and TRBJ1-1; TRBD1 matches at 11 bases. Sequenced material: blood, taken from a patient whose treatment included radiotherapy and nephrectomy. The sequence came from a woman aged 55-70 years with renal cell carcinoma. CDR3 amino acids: CASWDRGTEAFF. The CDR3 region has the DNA TGTGCCAGTTGGGACAGGGGGACTGAAGCTTTCTTT. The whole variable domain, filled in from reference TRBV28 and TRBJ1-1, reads DVKVTQSSRYLVKRTGEKVFLECVQDMDHENMFWYRQDPGLGLRLIYFSYDVKMKEKGDIPEGYSVSREKKERFSLILESASTNQTSMYLCASWDRGTEAFFGQGTRLTVV.